This T cell receptor (beta chain) was sequenced for a study of Ad26.COV2.S vaccination and SARS-CoV-2 variants. Whole-study context: Ad26.COV2.S shots went into the muscle once or twice, 56 days apart.

Worth noting for this clone: Its antigen remains unknown. This same CDR3 is encoded by further DNA sequences in the sample.

Assay: immunoSEQ multiplex PCR; the TCRdb copy retains only in-frame clones and omits some. This repertoire shows about 350,000 clones, 75% to 90% found once; its top ten account for 5%. Trimming left V 3 bases short and J 3 bases short, with 3 bases between. Germline lookup yields CDR1 SEHNR and CDR2 FQNEAQ (reference sequence). The CDR3 has 12 amino acids. Study observations and caveats: There was a possibility that the TCR breadth and depth analyses underestimated total T cell responses. Breadth of non-spike TCRs did not differ between vaccinees and placebo recipients.

Stated treatment: approximately 18 received Ad26.COV2.S at low or high dose, single or two shots; five or six received placebo; per-sample allocation not given. The samples date from day 63 after the first vaccine or placebo injection. The vaccine delivered Wuhan-strain SARS-CoV-2 spike through an Ad26 vector. Source: peripheral blood, taken in a trial of Ad26.COV2.S vaccine versus placebo. The clonotype was recovered from a person aged 18-65 years who received the Ad26.COV2.S COVID-19 vaccine or a placebo. The chain uses TRBV7-9 and TRBJ1-3; D gene ambiguous. CDR3 coding DNA: TGTGCCAGCAGCTTGGGTGGAAACACCATATATTTT. This gives the protein CASSLGGNTIYF.